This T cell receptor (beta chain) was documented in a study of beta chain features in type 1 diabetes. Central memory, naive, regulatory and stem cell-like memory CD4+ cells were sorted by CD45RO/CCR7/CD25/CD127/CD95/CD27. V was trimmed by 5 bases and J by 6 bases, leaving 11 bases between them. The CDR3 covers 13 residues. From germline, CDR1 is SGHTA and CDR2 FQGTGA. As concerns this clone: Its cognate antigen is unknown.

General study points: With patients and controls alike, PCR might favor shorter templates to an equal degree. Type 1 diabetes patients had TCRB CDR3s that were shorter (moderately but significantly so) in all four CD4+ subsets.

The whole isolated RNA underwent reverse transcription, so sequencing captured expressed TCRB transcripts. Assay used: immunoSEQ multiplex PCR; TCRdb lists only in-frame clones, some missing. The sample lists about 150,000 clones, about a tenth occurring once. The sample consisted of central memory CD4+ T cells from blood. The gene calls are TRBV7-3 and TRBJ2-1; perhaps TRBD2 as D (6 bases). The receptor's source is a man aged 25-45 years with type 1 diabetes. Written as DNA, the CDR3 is TGTGCCAGCAGCGTATCTAGCGCCAATGAGCAGTTCTTC. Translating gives CASSVSSANEQFF.